The sequence of this T cell receptor beta chain was determined in a study of T-cell memory formation after mild COVID-19. TCRdb used MiXCR to reprocess the 5' RACE reads, holding one entry per CDR3 protein. The repertoire holds roughly 620,000 distinct CDR3 sequences, with under 20% as singletons. V lost 6 bases to trimming and J lost 4 bases; unmatched junction nucleotides: 8. The CDR3 extends over 14 amino acids. From germline, CDR1 is LNHNV and CDR2 YYDKDF (reference sequence). Notes on the study in general: Contracting CD8+ clones were enriched in EMRA, CD4+ mainly in CM and EM.

A word on this clonotype: The antigen is not known.

This clonotype originated in an adult woman who had mild COVID-19 (a few samples of this study predate the infection). Cell type and time point are not known. The rearrangement links TRBV15 to TRBJ2-7, with TRBD2 matching 8 bases. Sequencing was carried out using PBMCs or a T cell subset sorted from them (not recorded which). The CDR3 loop reads CATRGEGLAYEQYF. Written as DNA, the CDR3 is TGTGCCACCAGGGGGGAAGGACTAGCTTACGAGCAGTACTTC.